This TCR beta chain came from a study of cytotoxic CD8 clonotypes in ibrutinib-treated CLL. The planned depth of sequencing spanned 1 in 200,000 to 1 in 1 million T cells. The repertoire was sequenced with immunoSEQ multiplex PCR; TCRdb's copy has only in-frame clones and lacks some. The sample includes some 93,000 clones, approximately 82% seen only once; the top ten take around 30%. By its share, this clone is medium-sized. Its antigen is unknown. This sample includes further DNA sequences coding for the same CDR3. Findings and limits, study-wide: Baseline-level clonality went beyond age-matched healthy donors and moved in step with circulating CD8+ T-cell counts.

The receptor comes from a human donor with chronic lymphocytic leukemia. This material consisted of PBMCs, taken after 12 months of ibrutinib treatment.

The CDR3 protein is CASSQDYLNEQFF. The CDR3 nucleotides read TGCGCCAGCAGCCAAGATTATCTCAATGAGCAGTTCTTC. The chain couples TRBV4-1 to TRBJ2-1; D unclear. Germline V gene data show CDR1 as MGHRA and CDR2 as YSYEKL. The V end lost 0 bases, the J end lost 6 bases, and 6 bases lay between the germline ends. The CDR3 totals 13 residues.